This T cell receptor (beta chain) comes out of a study of OX40 agonist ivuxolimab in advanced cancers. The wider study: In this trial design, patients received ivuxolimab intravenously at 0.01 to 10 mg/kg every 2 weeks. The mean age was about 61 years, ranging from about 20 to 90, with less than 90% of participants male. Prior anti-PD-1, anti-PD-L1 or anti-CTLA-4 therapy was allowed; approximately 41% had some. Study results and caveats: Averaged across samples, CD8+ T cells carried more expanded clones than CD4+ did.

Germline loops: CDR1 GTSNPN, CDR2 SVGIG (reference sequence). CDR3 length: 13 residues. V gave up 2 bases and J gave up 6 bases, with 13 bases separating them. This clone was seen only once. Antigen specificity is unknown. TCRdb's copy holds only in-frame clones and misses some; the assay was immunoSEQ multiplex PCR. Of about 40,000 clones in the sample, more than 75% are singletons; the top ten hold roughly an eighth. The clonotype was recovered from an adult with an advanced solid tumor such as melanoma, head and neck, liver or kidney cancer. Source: CD4+ or CD8+ T cells sorted from blood, taken in a trial of the OX40 agonist ivuxolimab. The J gene is TRBJ1-2, the V gene TRBV30; D is perhaps TRBD1 (6 bases). CDR3 loop: CAWSSTGWNGYTF. DNA for the CDR3: TGTGCCTGGAGTAGCACAGGGTGGAATGGCTACACCTTC.